This T cell receptor (beta chain) originates from a study of blood T cell repertoires in COVID-19. CDR1 is SNHLY, CDR2 FYNNEI, per germline. V lost 9 bases and J lost 7; bases outside the gene matches: 5. CDR3 length: 11 amino acids. Original methodology: The authors estimated nucleated cell counts from reference gene primer amplification. Profiled with immunoSEQ multiplex PCR; TCRdb holds only in-frame clones, not every one. The D gene and trimming were derived from the DNA, and the V and J assignments and clone size from that table. The data hold approximately 300,000 clones, with roughly nine tenths observed a single time.

V and J are TRBV2 and TRBJ1-1; 7 bases agree with TRBD1. Sequenced input: peripheral blood. This clonotype originated in a man younger than 35 with active or convalescent COVID-19. The CDR3 DNA reads as TGTGCCAGTCCGACAGGGAATGAAGCTTTCTTT. Its translation: CASPTGNEAFF. Variable domain in full (rest from reference TRBV2 and TRBJ1-1): EPEVTQTPSHQVTQMGQEVILRCVPISNHLYFYWYRQILGQKVEFLVSFYNNEISEKSEIFDDQFSVERPDGSNFTLKIRSTKLEDSAMYFCASPTGNEAFFGQGTRLTVV.